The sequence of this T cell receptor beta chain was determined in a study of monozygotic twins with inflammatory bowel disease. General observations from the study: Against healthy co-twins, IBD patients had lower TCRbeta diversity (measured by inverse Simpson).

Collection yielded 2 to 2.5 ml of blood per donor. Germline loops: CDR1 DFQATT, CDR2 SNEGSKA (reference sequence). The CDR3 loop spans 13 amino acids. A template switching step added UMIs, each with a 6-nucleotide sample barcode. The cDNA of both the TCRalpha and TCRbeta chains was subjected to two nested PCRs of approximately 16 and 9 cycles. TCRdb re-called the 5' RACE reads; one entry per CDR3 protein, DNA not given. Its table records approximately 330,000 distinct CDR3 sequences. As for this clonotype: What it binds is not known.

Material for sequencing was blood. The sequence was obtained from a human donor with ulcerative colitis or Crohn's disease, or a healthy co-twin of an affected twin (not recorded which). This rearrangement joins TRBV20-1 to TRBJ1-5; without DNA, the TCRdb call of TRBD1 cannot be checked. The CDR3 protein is CSVLGQVDQPQHF.